This T cell receptor beta chain was captured by sequencing in a study of OX40 agonist ivuxolimab in advanced cancers. General observations from the study: Certain nonresponding patients likewise had low normalized T-cell clonal expansion.

At baseline, cycle 4 day 1, and cycle 7 day 1, blood was sampled. Comments on this clone: No antigen is known for it.

The CDR3 contains 14 residues. The germline V gene encodes CDR1 MNHNS and CDR2 SASEGT. The trim removed 5 bases at V and 3 bases at J, leaving 5 bases unmatched. Some clones are missing from TCRdb's copy, which holds only in-frame ones; the method was immunoSEQ multiplex PCR. This sample has about 33,000 clones, with 60% to 75% found just once. The sequenced sample was CD4+ or CD8+ T cells sorted from blood, obtained in a trial of the OX40 agonist ivuxolimab. This chain connects TRBV6-1 to TRBJ1-2; TRBD1 agrees at 8 bases. This TCR came from an adult with an advanced solid tumor such as melanoma, head and neck, liver or kidney cancer. The CDR3 bases are TGTGCCAGCAGTCAGAAGACAGGGGACTATGGCTACACCTTC. Its protein is CASSQKTGDYGYTF.